The rows below give T cell receptor beta chains drawn from one sample of a study of blood T cell repertoires in COVID-19. The protocol was immunoSEQ multiplex PCR, while the TCRdb copy is restricted to in-frame clones and leaves out a portion. The sample records just over 250,000 clones, around 84% being singletons. The sequenced material came from PBMCs or T cells enriched from blood (not recorded which). The receptors were sampled from a man aged 25 to 40 with acute COVID-19. The conserved cysteine and the conserved F or W are not part of the CDR3 here.

V gene,CDR3 protein
TRBV3-1/TRBV3-2,ASSLPGASGNADTQY
TRBV19,ASSTRGSGYT
TRBV12-3/TRBV12-4,ASSPTGEETQY
TRBV11-1,ASSLSSGRGETQY
TRBV19,ASHNGAGAQETQY
TRBV7-2,ASSPGGGIGNIQY
TRBV7-9,ASSLGHQVGQPQH
TRBV12-3/TRBV12-4,ASSLGLSTEAF
TRBV9,ASSAKTTGGYNSPLH
TRBV19,ASSRDTTNYGYT
TRBV5-1,ASSFGPSNYGYT
TRBV11-2,ASRVGGKAF
TRBV18,ASSPTWGTEQETQY
TRBV5-8,ASSLSNLGQGGPQH